The 9 T cell receptor beta chains reported below all come from one sample, sequenced in a study of T cell responses to AZD1222 COVID-19 vaccine. Assay: immunoSEQ multiplex PCR; the TCRdb copy retains only in-frame clones and omits some. The repertoire holds 170,000 or so clones, with about 90% as singletons. The material was peripheral blood, obtained on day 0 of AZD1222 vaccination. Receptors were obtained from an adult in good health.

The J gene is TRBJ1-5, the V gene TRBV19; no clear D gene. The germline gives CDR1 LNHDA, CDR2 SQIVND (reference sequence). The length of the CDR3 is 15 residues. Trimming left V 1 base short and J 7 bases short, with 14 bases between. The CDR3 DNA reads TGTGCCAGTAGTATAGGACACACCGCTGCGCAGCCCCAGCATTTT. This gives the protein CASSIGHTAAQPQHF.

The chain uses TRBV15 and TRBJ2-2; D is possibly TRBD1 or TRBD2 (5 bases each). V gave up 0 bases and J gave up 2 bases, with 13 bases separating them. The CDR3 extends over 17 amino acids. Germline CDR1 and CDR2: LNHNV and YYDKDF (reference sequence). Here the CDR3 reads CATSRDLGDPNTGELFF. The DNA of the CDR3 is TGTGCCACCAGCAGAGATTTAGGGGACCCTAACACCGGGGAGCTGTTTTTT.

This clone has only one observation. V is TRBV5-4 and J is TRBJ1-1, with D perhaps TRBD1 (6 bases). Germline CDR1 reads SGHNT; CDR2 reads YYREEE (reference sequence). CDR3 length equals 17 residues. V shed 3 bases and J shed 1 base, with 19 bases lying between them. The CDR3 region has the DNA TGTGCCAGCAGCTCGGGAGCACGGCAGGGGCAGAACACTGAAGCTTTCTTT. Its translation: CASSSGARQGQNTEAFF.

The gene calls are TRBV7-8 and TRBJ2-1; the D gene is possibly TRBD2 (6 bases). This CDR3 contains 15 residues. Trimming stripped 1 base from V and 5 bases from J, with 12 bases between. The germline V gene encodes CDR1 SGHVS and CDR2 FQNEAQ. CDR3 sequence: CASSLVAGGDNEQFF. CDR3 nucleotide sequence: TGTGCCAGCAGCTTAGTGGCCGGAGGGGACAATGAGCAGTTCTTC.

Turning to this clone: A junction boundary mismatches the germline segment, possibly from a read error. The rearrangement joins TRBV4-1 to TRBJ2-1, with D perhaps being TRBD1 or TRBD2 (7 bases each). In germline, CDR1 is MGHRA, CDR2 YSYEKL. The CDR3 loop spans 13 amino acids. The CDR3: CASSQAGGGRTLF. The CDR3 nucleotides are TGCGCCAGCAGCCAAGCAGGGGGGGGCAGGACACTCTTC.

V usage is TRBV24-1 and J usage is TRBJ2-2; 7 bases match TRBD1. Unmatched junction bases numbered 11, after V lost 7 bases and J lost 7 bases. The CDR3 length is 15 residues. Germline lookup yields CDR1 KGHDR and CDR2 SFDVKD. This CDR3 is CATSGDSLRHGELFF. CDR3 sequence (DNA): TGTGCCACCAGCGGGGACAGCCTACGACACGGGGAGCTGTTTTTT.

The V and J genes are TRBV30 and TRBJ1-2; D unresolved. Trimming left V 3 bases short and J 2 bases short, with 7 bases between. CDR3 length equals 12 residues. The germline V gene encodes CDR1 GTSNPN and CDR2 SVGIG (reference sequence). The CDR3 DNA sequence: TGTGCCTGGAGGACCTCAAACTATGGCTACACCTTC. Its translation: CAWRTSNYGYTF.

V usage is TRBV7-9 and J usage is TRBJ2-7; D not certain. Germline V lookup: CDR1 SEHNR, CDR2 FQNEAQ (reference sequence). This CDR3 comprises 13 residues. V was pared by 2 bases and J by 0 bases, with 5 bases between. The CDR3 loop is CASSLSPSYEQYF. The CDR3 DNA reads as TGTGCCAGCAGCTTAAGCCCCTCCTACGAGCAGTACTTC.

The chain combines TRBV4-1 with TRBJ1-2; D unresolved. The V end was cut by 1 base, the J end by 2 bases, with 11 bases between. This CDR3 region has 15 residues. Germline CDR1 MGHRA, CDR2 YSYEKL. For the CDR3, the DNA is TGCGCCAGCAGCCAAGCATCCGGATCGAACTATGGCTACACCTTC. Protein: CASSQASGSNYGYTF.